This T cell receptor (beta chain) was recorded in a study of cytomegalovirus exposure and HLA in healthy donors. Study-level findings and limits: Reportedly, cytomegalovirus status was diagnosed with high sensitivity and specificity. Reportedly, a later analysis found an Asian-associated ancestry cluster had fewer N-insertions than the approximately 700-donor mean.

With regard to this clone: The antigen is not known.

The primer mix had 60 Vbeta and 13 Jbeta primers. Measured with immunoSEQ multiplex PCR; TCRdb has only the in-frame clones, and not every one. Of approximately 85,000 clones listed, roughly 80% are singletons. Material: PBMCs. This clonotype was obtained from a man aged 50 or older in good health and CMV-seropositive.

Here the CDR3 reads CASSYLTPGYNQPQHF. The CDR3 DNA follows: TGTGCCAGCAGTTACCTAACCCCGGGGTACAATCAGCCCCAGCATTTT. The chain combines TRBV6-6 with TRBJ1-5; D unclear. Germline V gene data show CDR1 as MNHNY and CDR2 as SVGAGI (reference sequence). This CDR3 is built from 16 residues. V lost 2 bases to trimming and J lost 3 bases, with 14 bases between them.